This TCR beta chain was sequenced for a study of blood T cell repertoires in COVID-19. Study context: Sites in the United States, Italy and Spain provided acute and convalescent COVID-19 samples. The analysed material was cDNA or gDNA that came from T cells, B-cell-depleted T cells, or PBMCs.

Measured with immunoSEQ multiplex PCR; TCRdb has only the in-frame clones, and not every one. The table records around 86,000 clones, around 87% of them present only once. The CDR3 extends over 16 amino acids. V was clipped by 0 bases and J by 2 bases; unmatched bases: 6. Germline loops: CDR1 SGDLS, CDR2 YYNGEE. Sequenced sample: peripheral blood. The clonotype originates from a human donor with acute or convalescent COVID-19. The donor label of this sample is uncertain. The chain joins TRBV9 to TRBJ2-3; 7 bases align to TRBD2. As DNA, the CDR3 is TGTGCCAGCAGCGTAGAGGCTAGCGGATACACAGATACGCAGTATTTT. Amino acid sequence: CASSVEASGYTDTQYF.